These 25 T cell receptor beta chains originate from one sample sequenced in a study of cytomegalovirus exposure and HLA in healthy donors. The PCR was carried out with 60 Vbeta primers and 13 Jbeta primers. Clones were sequenced by immunoSEQ multiplex PCR, and TCRdb holds only the in-frame ones, with some missing. Of some 97,000 clones listed, about four fifths were seen once; the top ten hold about 4%. The sample was PBMCs. The source is a female donor in good health and CMV-seropositive.

This clone was found once. J is TRBJ2-4 and V is TRBV6-1; TRBD1 matches at 7 bases. Unmatched junction bases numbered 6, after V lost 1 base and J lost 0 bases. Germline V gives CDR1 MNHNS, CDR2 SASEGT. There are 17 residues in the CDR3. The CDR3 loop is CASSEGKGAKAKNIQYF. The CDR3 region has the DNA TGTGCCAGCAGTGAAGGAAAGGGGGCCAAAGCCAAAAACATTCAGTACTTC.

The chain recombines TRBV5-4 with TRBJ1-6; D uncertain. This CDR3 is 15 amino acids long. Per the germline V gene, CDR1 is SGHNT and CDR2 is YYREEE (reference sequence). The germline V and J ends were trimmed by 0 bases and 5 bases, with 9 bases remaining between them. The CDR3 is CASSLVGLDNSPLHF. The CDR3 region has the DNA TGTGCCAGCAGCTTGGTCGGGTTAGATAATTCACCCCTCCACTTT.

The chain employs TRBV5-4 and TRBJ2-1; no clear D. The CDR3 sequence is 12 residues long. V was pared by 4 bases and J by 6 bases, with 8 bases between. Germline assignment: CDR1 SGHNT and CDR2 YYREEE (reference sequence). CDR3 in DNA: TGTGCCAGCAGCCGTCCAGGCAATGAGCAGTTCTTC. Translation: CASSRPGNEQFF. The variable domain in full, completed from reference TRBV5-4 and TRBJ2-1, reads ETGVTQSPTHLIKTRGQQVTLRCSSQSGHNTVSWYQQALGQGPQFIFQYYREEENGRGNFPPRFSGLQFPNYSSELNVNALELDDSALYLCASSRPGNEQFFGPGTRLTVL.

This chain connects TRBV5-6 to TRBJ2-7, with 9 positions matching TRBD2. The trim removed 4 bases at V and 5 bases at J, leaving 10 bases unmatched. Germline CDR1 reads SGHDT; CDR2 reads YYEEEE. This CDR3 is built from 15 residues. Here the CDR3 DNA reads TGTGCCAGCAGCCCATGGCTAGCGGGGAGTGACGAGCAGTACTTC. Its protein is CASSPWLAGSDEQYF. Full variable domain (missing parts from reference TRBV5-6 and TRBJ2-7): DAGVTQSPTHLIKTRGQQVTLRCSPKSGHDTVSWYQQALGQGPQFIFQYYEEEERQRGNFPDRFSGHQFPNYSSELNVNALLLGDSALYLCASSPWLAGSDEQYFGPGTRLTVT.

The chain joins TRBV5-1 to TRBJ2-7; D not certain. The CDR3 consists of 15 residues. CDR1 and CDR2 from the germline V gene are SGHRS and YFSETQ. Trimming stripped 6 bases from V and 0 bases from J, with 16 bases between. The CDR3 loop reads CASNSQFGTSYEQYF. The CDR3 DNA follows: TGCGCCAGCAATTCCCAGTTTGGTACCTCCTACGAGCAGTACTTC.

This clone occurred a few times. The chain combines TRBV29-1 with TRBJ1-1; 11 bases are shared with TRBD1. The CDR3 covers 14 residues. V lost 7 bases and J lost 3; bases outside the gene matches: 7. Germline lookup yields CDR1 SQVTM and CDR2 ANQGSEA. CDR3 sequence: CSARLGQGDTEAFF. The CDR3 nucleotides read TGCAGCGCGAGATTGGGACAGGGGGACACTGAAGCTTTCTTT.

The rearrangement uses TRBV9 and TRBJ2-7; the match to TRBD2 covers 7 bases. The CDR3 totals 15 residues. Germline loops: CDR1 SGDLS, CDR2 YYNGEE. The ends lost 4 bases at V and 3 bases at J; junction bases unmatched: 10. CDR3 nucleotide sequence: TGTGCCAGCAGCTTCTCTAGCGGCGACAACTACGAGCAGTACTTC. Its translation: CASSFSSGDNYEQYF. Looking up the rest from reference TRBV9 and TRBJ2-7 gives the full variable domain: DSGVTQTPKHLITATGQRVTLRCSPRSGDLSVYWYQQSLDQGLQFLIQYYNGEERAKGNILERFSAQQFPDLHSELNLSSLELGDSALYFCASSFSSGDNYEQYFGPGTRLTVT.

The rearrangement links TRBV30 to TRBJ2-5; 8 positions agree with TRBD2. Germline V lookup: CDR1 GTSNPN, CDR2 SVGIG (reference sequence). Losses at the gene ends were 0 bases for V and 7 bases for J; bases not matched to a gene: 13. This CDR3 has 16 residues. CDR3 in amino acids: CAWSVPSGGPLGTQYF. The CDR3, as DNA: TGTGCCTGGAGTGTACCTTCGGGAGGGCCGCTGGGGACCCAGTACTTC.

The rearrangement joins TRBV11-2 to TRBJ2-1; tentatively, D is TRBD1 (5 bases). The CDR3 spans 14 residues. The germline CDR1 and CDR2 sequences are SGHAT and FQNNGV. V was pared by 5 bases and J by 9 bases, with 17 bases between. Written as DNA, the CDR3 is TGTGCCAGCAGCCCCGAAGCAGGGTCGGGTGAGCAGTTCTTC. Its translation: CASSPEAGSGEQFF.

This chain uses TRBV30 with TRBJ1-1; tentatively, D is TRBD1 (5 bases). The CDR3 is 14 residues long. Germline loops: CDR1 GTSNPN, CDR2 SVGIG (reference sequence). V lost 3 bases, J lost 1 base, and 12 bases lay in between. As DNA, the CDR3 is TGTGCCTGGAGGGAGACAGTCCGGAACACTGAAGCTTTCTTT. The encoded protein is CAWRETVRNTEAFF.

This clone was counted once. V gene TRBV11-2 combines with J gene TRBJ2-7; 7 nucleotides agree with TRBD2. V lost 6 bases and J lost 3; bases outside the gene matches: 8. The CDR3 is made up of 14 amino acids. Germline V CDR1 and CDR2: SGHAT, FQNNGV. CDR3 sequence: CASSDPGLLYEQYF. The CDR3 DNA sequence: TGTGCCAGCAGTGATCCGGGACTACTCTACGAGCAGTACTTC.

V and J are TRBV6-1 and TRBJ2-2, with 11 bases fitting TRBD2. V dropped 8 bases and J dropped 7; count of bases not matched to a gene: 9. Per the germline V gene, CDR1 is MNHNS and CDR2 is SASEGT. The CDR3 contains 15 residues. CDR3 sequence (DNA): TGTGCCAGCTCCGGGGTAGCGGGAGGGGGCGGGGAGCTGTTTTTT. Amino acid sequence: CASSGVAGGGGELFF.

V is TRBV21-1 and J is TRBJ2-5; TRBD2 is the table's D call, not checked against the DNA. Matching the DNA end better, TRBJ2-7 makes the J call doubtful. TRBV21-1 is a pseudogene segment. The CDR3 is made up of 14 amino acids. CDR3 sequence (DNA): TGTGCCGCGGCGGAGACCCTCTCCTCCTACGAGCAGTACTTC. As protein: CAAAETLSSYEQYF.

The J gene is TRBJ2-3, the V gene TRBV30, with D possibly matching TRBD1 (5 bases). The V gene's germline CDR1 is GTSNPN and CDR2 SVGIG (reference sequence). V shed 5 bases and J shed 3 bases, with 21 bases lying between them. This CDR3 has 16 amino acids. This chain's CDR3 is CAWRPTFGRVTDTQYF. CDR3 DNA: TGTGCCTGGCGACCGACATTCGGCAGGGTGACAGATACGCAGTATTTT.

This clone has a handful of counts. This chain links TRBV2 with TRBJ1-5; D is uncertain. The CDR3 sequence is 14 residues long. In germline, CDR1 is SNHLY, CDR2 FYNNEI. The V end lost 4 bases, the J end lost 7 bases, and 14 bases lay between the germline ends. The CDR3 nucleotides read TGTGCCAGCAGTGCCGGCACCTCGGGACAGCCCCAGCATTTT. Translated, it gives CASSAGTSGQPQHF.

This sequence joins TRBV4-1 and TRBJ1-3; D not certain. V was cut by 1 base and J by 4 bases, with 8 bases left in between. CDR1 MGHRA and CDR2 YSYEKL come from the germline V gene. The CDR3 length is 14 residues. In DNA form, the CDR3 reads TGCGCCAGCAGCCAAGGATGGCAGGGAAACACCATATATTTT. Residues: CASSQGWQGNTIYF.

The chain joins TRBV5-5 to TRBJ1-5, with D possibly matching TRBD1 (5 bases). CDR1 and CDR2 (germline): SGHKS, YYEKEE (reference sequence). Trimming shortened V by 4 bases and J by 8 bases, and 19 bases separated the two germline ends. The CDR3 consists of 15 residues. CDR3 amino acids: CASSTLGTGGEPQHF. CDR3 nucleotides: TGTGCCAGCAGCACGCTAGGGACCGGGGGTGAGCCCCAGCATTTT.

The gene calls are TRBV7-9 and TRBJ2-3, with 7 bases lining up with TRBD1. The germline V gene has CDR1 SEHNR and CDR2 FQNEAQ (reference sequence). Trimming removed 3 bases from V and 4 bases from J; junction bases left unmatched: 13. This CDR3 region has 17 residues. In DNA form, the CDR3 reads TGTGCCAGCAGCTTCACAGGGGTGAGGTTGGGACCAGATACGCAGTATTTT. Its translation: CASSFTGVRLGPDTQYF.

The V gene is TRBV6-6, the J gene TRBJ1-1; tentative D call: TRBD1 (5 bases). This CDR3 contains 13 residues. Per the germline V gene, CDR1 is MNHNY and CDR2 is SVGAGI (reference sequence). Between the trimmed V and J ends, which lost 6 bases and 1 base, there was a span of 9 bases. As DNA, the CDR3 is TGTGCCAGCAGCACGGGGGGGAACACTGAAGCTTTCTTT. Translated: CASSTGGNTEAFF.

The rearrangement links TRBV20-1 to TRBJ2-1; TRBD2 matches at 9 bases. This CDR3 spans 11 amino acids. After removal of 6 bases from V and 12 bases from J, the junction contained 6 bases not matched to a gene. Germline CDR1 and CDR2: DFQATT and SNEGSKA (reference sequence). The CDR3 DNA sequence: TGCAGTGCGAACCGACTAGCGGCGCAGTTCTTC. Translated: CSANRLAAQFF.

The chain recombines TRBV7-9 with TRBJ1-2; TRBD1 aligns across 10 bases. Germline V gene data show CDR1 as SEHNR and CDR2 as FQNEAQ (reference sequence). This CDR3 is built from 15 residues. Trimming at V came to 7 bases and at J to 7 bases, leaving 12 bases not matched to a gene. The CDR3 loop reads CASTGWGTGVGGYTF. The CDR3 coding sequence is TGTGCCAGCACCGGCTGGGGGACAGGGGTTGGTGGCTACACCTTC.

This chain joins TRBV27 and TRBJ2-1; a weak D match, TRBD2 (7 bases). The CDR3 totals 15 residues. V lost 4 bases and J 3 bases, leaving 13 bases between the germline ends. The germline CDR1 and CDR2 sequences are MNHEY and SMNVEV (reference sequence). The CDR3 coding sequence is TGTGCCAGCAGTTCCTCGGGGGGCCTCTACAATGAGCAGTTCTTC. Its protein is CASSSSGGLYNEQFF.

The chain links TRBV5-1 to TRBJ2-7, with 11 nucleotides matching TRBD2. The CDR3 spans 15 residues. Germline values: CDR1 SGHRS, CDR2 YFSETQ. The J segment lost 3 bases and the V segment lost 3 bases, leaving 5 bases of the junction unmatched. The CDR3, as DNA: TGCGCCAGCAGCTCCCGGACTAGCGGGCGCTACGAGCAGTACTTC. Protein: CASSSRTSGRYEQYF.

This clone appeared once. J is TRBJ1-2 and V is TRBV6-6; D is unresolved. CDR3 length: 13 residues. The germline V and J ends were trimmed by 2 bases and 0 bases, with 4 bases remaining between them. Germline V gives CDR1 MNHNY, CDR2 SVGAGI (reference sequence). The CDR3 DNA is TGTGCCAGCAGTTACGCAGCTAACTATGGCTACACCTTC. Its translation: CASSYAANYGYTF.

This chain links TRBV10-2 with TRBJ1-2, with D hard to call. CDR3 size: 12 residues. CDR1 and CDR2 (germline): WSHSY, SAAADI. V shed 3 bases and J shed 0 bases, with 2 bases lying between them. The CDR3 here is CASSDTNYGYTF. In DNA, the CDR3 is TGCGCCAGCAGTGACACTAACTATGGCTACACCTTC.